This passage covers 26 T cell receptor beta chains from one sample sequenced in a study of esophageal squamous cell carcinoma under preoperative chemotherapy. MiXCR, applied by TCRdb to the PCR reads, yields one record per CDR3 protein. The data contain tens of thousands of distinct CDR3 sequences, 40% to 60% of them singletons. Time point: before preoperative PTX-NDP chemotherapy. The sample here was taken from a patient given preoperative chemotherapy. These receptors all come from a human donor with esophageal squamous cell carcinoma. The donor label of this sample is uncertain.

A note on this clonotype: The CDR3 ends on some other residue instead of the conserved phenylalanine or tryptophan, so this is likely a read error. The CDR3 DNA sequence: TGTGCCAGCAGTCGGACTAGCGGATACCAAGAGACCCAGTACTCG. Encoded protein: CASSRTSGYQETQYS. The J gene is TRBJ2-5, the V gene TRBV6-1; 10 bases map to TRBD2. The CDR3 is made up of 15 amino acids. Germline values: CDR1 MNHNS, CDR2 SASEGT. Trimming at V came to 5 bases and at J to 0 bases, leaving 3 bases not matched to a gene.

The chain is built from TRBV7-3 and TRBJ2-2, with 8 bases aligning to TRBD2. Germline CDR1 reads SGHTA; CDR2 reads FQGTGA. The V and J ends lost 2 bases and 3 bases, in that order; junction bases with no gene match: 2. The CDR3 contains 15 residues. The CDR3 loop is CASSLGREDTGELFF. In DNA, the CDR3 is TGTGCCAGCAGCTTAGGGCGGGAGGACACCGGGGAGCTGTTTTTT. Full variable domain (missing parts from reference TRBV7-3 and TRBJ2-2): GAGVSQTPSNKVTEKGKYVELRCDPISGHTALYWYRQSLGQGPEFLIYFQGTGAADDSGLPNDRFFAVRPEGSVSTLKIQRTERGDSAVYLCASSLGREDTGELFFGEGSRLTVL.

The gene calls are TRBV7-2 and TRBJ2-5; TRBD2 might be the D (7 bases). Germline loops: CDR1 SGHTA, CDR2 FQGNSA. This CDR3 has 15 residues. CDR3 sequence: CGGGTGGSEQETQYF. The CDR3 bases are TGTGGCGGGGGCACCGGGGGTAGCGAGCAAGAGACCCAGTACTTC.

A note on this clonotype: At one boundary the junction diverges from the germline segment, which might be a read error. This chain joins TRBV7-8 and TRBJ2-2; TRBD2 agrees at 7 bases. This CDR3 comprises 15 residues. Germline loops: CDR1 SGHVS, CDR2 FQNEAQ. CDR3 sequence reads: CASSSGGARTGKLYF. The CDR3, as DNA: TGTGCCAGCAGCTCGGGGGGTGCCAGGACCGGGAAGCTGTATTTT.

In this sample, this clonotype turned up once. The junction shows a germline mismatch at one end, possibly a read error. The J gene is TRBJ2-3, the V gene TRBV10-3; D tentatively reads TRBD1 or TRBD2 (5 bases each). This CDR3 is built from 15 residues. CDR1 ENHRY and CDR2 SYGVKD come from the germline V gene. The CDR3 loop is CGISEGLGATNIQYF. CDR3 sequence (DNA): TGTGGCATCAGTGAGGGGCTGGGAGCCACAAATATTCAGTATTTT.

The table lists this clonotype with many counts. The genes are TRBV7-2 and TRBJ2-1; D is ambiguous. The CDR3 extends over 11 amino acids. Germline V lookup: CDR1 SGHTA, CDR2 FQGNSA. V was shortened by 5 bases and J by 10 bases, with 9 bases between the two germline ends. The CDR3 nucleotides read TGTGCCAGCAGCGTCCACTACGAGCAGTTCTTC. It encodes CASSVHYEQFF.

This sequence joins TRBV7-2 and TRBJ2-2; 8 bases match TRBD2. The CDR3 runs 16 residues. The V and J ends lost 7 bases and 3 bases, in that order; junction bases with no gene match: 10. CDR1 and CDR2 (germline): SGHTA, FQGNSA. CDR3 amino acids: CASTHREGGYTGELFF. CDR3 in DNA: TGTGCCAGCACGCACCGGGAGGGGGGGTACACCGGGGAGCTGTTTTTT.

Regarding this clonotype: The junction departs from germline at one end; a sequencing error may be responsible. The chain recombines TRBV7-2 with TRBJ2-3, with 7 bases lining up with TRBD2. CDR3 length: 16 residues. Germline CDR1 reads SGHTA; CDR2 reads FQGNSA. In DNA, the CDR3 is TGTGCCAGCAGGGCGCTGGGAGGGCGTGGCACAGAGACCCAGTATTTC. It encodes CASRALGGRGTETQYF.

This clonotype is categorized as medium-sized (0.01 to 0.1%). The chain links TRBV11-2 to TRBJ2-1; tentative D call: TRBD2 (5 bases). This CDR3 is 14 amino acids long. The V end lost 3 bases, the J end lost 3 bases, and 9 bases lay between the germline ends. Germline values: CDR1 SGHAT, CDR2 FQNNGV. The CDR3 DNA sequence: TGTGCCAGCAGCTTTGCCAGCGGCTACAATGAGCAGTTCTTC. It yields the protein CASSFASGYNEQFF.

About this clonotype itself: The conserved closing phenylalanine or tryptophan is absent in this CDR3, likely reflecting a read error. No DNA is shown, since the ends of the CDR3 on it are uncertain; the CDR3 is the one TCRdb lists. The chain employs TRBV7-6 and TRBJ2-5; TRBD2, the table's D call, lacks a check against the DNA. Germline lookup yields CDR1 SGHVS and CDR2 FNYEAQ. The CDR3 is 15 amino acids long, termini counted. The CDR3 sequence is CASSSGGSRQETQFL.

This clonotype was counted only a few times. The DNA for the CDR3 is TGTGCCACTTTAACAGGGGGAGTAGCCGGGGAGCTGTTTTTT. Its translation: CATLTGGVAGELFF. This chain uses TRBV7-9 with TRBJ2-2; the match to TRBD1 covers 8 bases. V gave up 10 bases and J gave up 6 bases; unmatched junction bases: 10. The germline gives CDR1 SEHNR, CDR2 FQNEAQ (reference sequence). The CDR3 has 14 residues.

This clonotype has only a few counts. The chain combines TRBV5-6 with TRBJ2-2; TRBD2 matches 7 bases. The CDR3 covers 16 residues. Trimming cost V 0 bases and J 3 bases; bases outside gene matches: 5. The germline CDR1 and CDR2 sequences are SGHDT and YYEEEE. CDR3 region: CASSLVLAEYTGELFF. Here the CDR3 DNA reads TGTGCCAGCAGCTTGGTGCTAGCGGAGTACACCGGGGAGCTGTTTTTT.

With respect to this clonotype: One end of the junction does not line up with germline, which may come from a read error. The chain recombines TRBV7-6 with TRBJ2-2; D gene unclear. This CDR3 has 15 residues. Germline CDR1 reads SGHVS; CDR2 reads FNYEAQ. The CDR3 spells CASSLPAASTGELYF. In DNA, the CDR3 is TGTGCCAGCAGCTTACCGGCTGCGAGCACCGGTGAGCTGTATTTT. Combining the CDR3 with reference TRBV7-6 and TRBJ2-2 gives the whole variable domain GAGVSQSPRYKVTKRGQDVALRCDPISGHVSLYWYRQALGQGPEFLTYFNYEAQQDKSGLPNDRFSAERPEGSISTLTIQRTEQRDSAMYRCASSLPAASTGELYFGEGSRLTVL.

In the case of this clonotype: At one end the junction does not follow the germline gene, possibly because of a read error. This chain links TRBV7-6 with TRBJ2-5, with a weak D call TRBD2 (7 bases). CDR1 is SGHVS and CDR2 is FNYEAQ in the germline V gene. The CDR3 loop spans 19 amino acids. CDR3 protein: CASSLDPPIGGRAQDTQYF. CDR3 bases: TGTGCCAGCAGCTTGGATCCGCCCATCGGGGGGCGTGCCCAAGACACCCAGTACTTC.

As for this clonotype: The junction differs from germline at one of its ends, possibly a read error. The J gene is TRBJ1-2, the V gene TRBV7-9; TRBD1 matches at 8 bases. The V gene's germline CDR1 is SEHNR and CDR2 FQNEAQ (reference sequence). There are 14 residues in the CDR3. CDR3 sequence reads: CASSLQGAVTESFF. DNA of the CDR3: TGTGCCAGCAGCTTACAGGGGGCTGTCACTGAATCTTTCTTC. Based on the CDR3 plus reference TRBV7-9 and TRBJ1-2, the full variable domain is DTGVSQNPRHKITKRGQNVTFRCDPISEHNRLYWYRQTLGQGPEFLTYFQNEAQLEKSRLLSDRFSAERPKGSFSTLEIQRTEQGDSAMYLCASSLQGAVTESFFGSGTRLTVV.

This clonotype was observed many times. The chain combines TRBV12-3 or TRBV12-4 with TRBJ2-7, with 9 bases identical to TRBD1. J gave up 2 bases and V 5 bases, and 7 bases lay outside the gene matches. CDR3 size: 15 residues. DNA of the CDR3: TGTGCCAGCAGTGGGACAGGGAGAGGGACCTACGAGCAGTACTTC. As protein: CASSGTGRGTYEQYF.

The V gene is TRBV7-8, the J gene TRBJ2-5; 8 nucleotides agree with TRBD1. TRBJ2-7 explains the end of the DNA better; the J call may be wrong. The CDR3 consists of 16 residues. The germline CDR1 and CDR2 sequences are SGHVS and FQNEAQ. Here the CDR3 DNA reads TGTGCCAGCAGCTTAGAAAGAACAGGGGGATTCTACGAGCAGTACTTC. Its protein is CASSLERTGGFYEQYF.

V gene TRBV4-1 combines with J gene TRBJ1-4; no reliable D call. Trimming left V 3 bases short and J 5 bases short, with 7 bases between. Germline V lookup: CDR1 MGHRA, CDR2 YSYEKL. The CDR3 loop spans 13 amino acids. The DNA of the CDR3 is TGCGCCAGCAGCCAGTCCGCGAATGAAAAACTGTTTTTT. Protein: CASSQSANEKLFF.

The V call is TRBV30, the J call TRBJ2-1, with 10 bases lining up with TRBD2. Germline trimming cut 5 bases from V and 5 bases from J; bases unmatched to any gene: 3. The CDR3 sequence is 13 residues long. Per germline, CDR1 GTSNPN and CDR2 SVGIG (reference sequence). The CDR3 region is CAWSSGGHNEQFF. CDR3 coding DNA: TGTGCCTGGTCTAGCGGGGGACACAATGAGCAGTTCTTC.

Remarks on this clonotype: The junction differs from germline at one of its ends, possibly a read error. This sequence joins TRBV7-3 and TRBJ2-3, with D perhaps given as TRBD1 or TRBD2 (5 bases each). Germline V lookup: CDR1 SGHTA, CDR2 FQGTGA. The CDR3 runs 16 residues. CDR3 coding DNA: TGTGCCAGCAGCGCCACGGGGCTGTCAACTAAGGACACTCAGTATTTC. It translates to CASSATGLSTKDTQYF.

V gene TRBV7-9 combines with J gene TRBJ2-7; 10 positions agree with TRBD2. The V gene's germline CDR1 is SEHNR and CDR2 FQNEAQ (reference sequence). This CDR3 region has 17 residues. The V and J ends lost 4 bases and 6 bases, in that order; junction bases with no gene match: 15. CDR3: CASSYPPTGTSVSEQYF. The CDR3 nucleotides read TGTGCCAGCAGCTACCCTCCGACCGGGACTAGCGTCTCCGAGCAGTACTTC.

This clonotype was detected many times. V usage is TRBV27 and J usage is TRBJ2-7; D remains unclear. Germline V gene data show CDR1 as MNHEY and CDR2 as SMNVEV (reference sequence). V was clipped by 0 bases and J by 6 bases, with 21 bases between them. This CDR3 region has 17 residues. Here the CDR3 reads CASSLSTSRSQRREQYF. The CDR3 DNA reads TGTGCCAGCAGTTTATCTACAAGCCGTTCACAGAGGCGCGAGCAGTACTTC.

The rearrangement links TRBV7-2 to TRBJ2-5, with D perhaps matching TRBD2 (5 bases). V was trimmed by 1 base and J by 11 bases, leaving 17 bases between them. The CDR3 totals 14 residues. CDR1 and CDR2 from the germline V gene are SGHTA and FQGNSA. In nucleotides, the CDR3 is TGTGCCAGCAGCTTAGGAGGGTCTAGCTGGGAGCAGTACTTC. This encodes CASSLGGSSWEQYF.

This clonotype was counted many times. J is TRBJ2-2 and V is TRBV5-5, with 7 bases identical to TRBD2. Germline V gene sequence: CDR1 SGHKS, CDR2 YYEKEE (reference sequence). The CDR3 has 17 amino acids. The junction had 10 bases not matched to a gene; V was cut back by 1 base and J by 4 bases. The CDR3 region is CASSLSRRERGTGELFF. CDR3 coding DNA: TGTGCCAGCAGCTTGTCACGGCGGGAGAGGGGCACCGGGGAGCTGTTTTTT.

The gene calls are TRBV12-3 or TRBV12-4 and TRBJ2-5; D is uncertain. The J call may be mistaken, given a closer DNA end match to TRBJ2-7. The CDR3 is 15 residues long. This CDR3 is CASSLRAELETEQYF. The CDR3 DNA is TGTGCCAGCAGTTTACGGGCGGAGTTGGAAACCGAGCAGTACTTC.

This clonotype showed up just a few times. The chain has TRBV6-1 and TRBJ2-5; D perhaps matches TRBD2 (6 bases). The better agreement between TRBJ2-7 and the DNA end casts doubt on the J call. CDR1 and CDR2 (germline): MNHNS, SASEGT. There are 14 residues in the CDR3. This chain's CDR3 is CASNGGGGRNEQYF. The CDR3 bases are TGTGCCAGCAACGGTGGTGGGGGGAGGAACGAGCAGTACTTC.